A selection of T cell receptor beta chains follows, all from one sample in a study of brain T cells in children with intractable seizures. The repertoire was sequenced with immunoSEQ multiplex PCR; TCRdb's copy has only in-frame clones and lacks some. The sample includes 80,000 or so clones, under 95% of them seen just once. The sample in question was peripheral blood, obtained at surgery. The receptor set was obtained from a girl aged 2 to 9 with Rasmussen encephalitis and intractable seizures. Both conserved end residues are part of each CDR3. The D gene is left open where the match is weak. Rows give clone size only sometimes, using once, few, many, or a class for an expanded clone.

>TRBD2|TRBV7-3|NA|TRBJ2-1
CASSPGTSGRLNEQFF
TGTGCCAGCAGCCCCGGGACTAGCGGGAGGCTGAATGAGCAGTTCTTC
>NA|TRBV2|once|TRBJ2-1
CASSEMGVSYNEQFF
TGTGCCAGCAGTGAAATGGGGGTTTCCTACAATGAGCAGTTCTTC
>TRBD2|TRBV3-1/TRBV3-2|NA|TRBJ2-2
CASANAGTRGTGELFF
TGTGCCAGCGCCAATGCTGGGACTAGGGGGACCGGGGAGCTGTTTTTT
>NA|TRBV10-3|NA|TRBJ1-5
CAISEGQGSNQPQHF
TGTGCCATCAGTGAAGGTCAGGGGAGCAATCAGCCCCAGCATTTT
>TRBD2|TRBV6-1|NA|TRBJ2-5
CASSEHREATQYF
TGTGCCAGCAGTGAACATCGGGAGGCGACCCAGTACTTC
>NA|TRBV11-1|NA|TRBJ1-1
CASSLTGSEAFF
TGTGCCAGCAGCTTAACAGGTTCTGAAGCTTTCTTT
>TRBD2|TRBV27|NA|TRBJ2-2
CASSLLITLAGDTGELFF
TGTGCCAGCAGTCTGCTTATCACCCTAGCGGGGGACACCGGGGAGCTGTTTTTT
>NA|TRBV6-5|NA|TRBJ1-2
CASRKGQNYGYTF
TGTGCCAGCAGAAAAGGACAGAACTATGGCTACACCTTC
>NA|TRBV11-3|NA|TRBJ2-3
CASSLDAAGPSDTQYF
TGTGCCAGCAGCTTAGACGCGGCGGGACCTTCAGATACGCAGTATTTT
>NA|TRBV6-5|NA|TRBJ1-5
CASSYSGEGNQPQHF
TGTGCCAGCAGTTACTCAGGGGAGGGGAATCAGCCCCAGCATTTT
>NA|TRBV11-3|NA|TRBJ2-7
CASSLVAGSEQYF
TGTGCCAGCAGCTTAGTTGCGGGATCCGAGCAGTACTTC
>NA|TRBV18|once|TRBJ1-4
CASSPIPLNEKLFF
TGTGCCAGCTCCCCAATACCTCTCAATGAAAAACTGTTTTTT
>NA|TRBV19|once|TRBJ1-5
CASSIEEYSNQPQHF
TGTGCCAGTAGTATCGAGGAGTATAGCAATCAGCCCCAGCATTTT
>NA|TRBV19|NA|TRBJ1-4
CASSIRGATNEKLFF
TGTGCCAGTAGTATAAGAGGAGCAACTAATGAAAAACTGTTTTTT
>TRBD1|TRBV5-6|NA|TRBJ2-7
CASSTTGAYEQYF
TGTGCCAGCAGCACCACAGGGGCCTACGAGCAGTACTTC
>NA|TRBV11-3|NA|TRBJ2-7
CASSYPGQAYEQYF
TGTGCCAGCAGCTACCCTGGGCAGGCCTACGAGCAGTACTTC
>NA|TRBV18|NA|TRBJ2-5
CASSSQETQYF
TGTGCCAGCTCATCACAAGAGACCCAGTACTTC
>NA|TRBV5-1|NA|TRBJ1-5
CASSLVPDQPQHF
TGCGCCAGCAGCTTGGTACCGGATCAGCCCCAGCATTTT
>TRBD1|TRBV19|NA|TRBJ1-1
CASSPRGRSTEAFF
TGTGCCAGTAGCCCCAGGGGGCGGAGTACTGAAGCTTTCTTT
>TRBD1|TRBV27|NA|TRBJ1-5
CASSYRQGSGNQPQHF
TGTGCCAGCAGTTACCGACAGGGGTCAGGCAATCAGCCCCAGCATTTT
>TRBD1|TRBV5-1|NA|TRBJ2-5
CASAFGQAFLETQYF
TGCGCCAGCGCCTTCGGACAGGCGTTTTTGGAGACCCAGTACTTC
>NA|TRBV21-1|NA|TRBJ2-7
CASSKLHRVRSYEQYF
TGTGCCAGCAGCAAATTGCACAGGGTACGGTCCTACGAGCAGTACTTC
>TRBD2|TRBV19|NA|TRBJ2-3
CASSIALGASGGSTDTQYF
TGTGCCAGTAGTATTGCCCTCGGGGCTAGCGGGGGTAGCACAGATACGCAGTATTTT
>NA|TRBV30|NA|TRBJ2-7
CAWSVRWTANYEQYF
TGTGCCTGGAGTGTACGGTGGACTGCTAACTACGAGCAGTACTTC
>NA|TRBV2|NA|TRBJ1-5
CASNWDLNQPQHF
TGTGCCAGCAATTGGGACCTAAATCAGCCCCAGCATTTT
>TRBD1|TRBV7-9|NA|TRBJ2-7
CASSFGQDYEQYF
TGTGCCAGCAGCTTCGGACAGGACTACGAGCAGTACTTC
>TRBD2|TRBV28|NA|TRBJ2-7
CASSFSPYEAGYEQYF
TGTGCCAGCAGTTTTTCACCCTACGAAGCGGGATACGAGCAGTACTTC
>NA|TRBV20-1|NA|TRBJ1-2
CSAKSFGYTF
TGCAGTGCTAAATCTTTCGGCTACACCTTC
>NA|TRBV6-6|NA|TRBJ2-1
CASSYGGIPRQFF
TGTGCCAGCAGTTACGGCGGCATCCCTCGCCAGTTCTTC
>NA|TRBV12-3/TRBV12-4|NA|TRBJ2-1
CASSLAQGEQFF
TGTGCCAGCAGTTTAGCTCAGGGGGAGCAGTTCTTC
>NA|TRBV14|NA|TRBJ2-7
CASSQTPYEQYF
TGTGCCAGCAGCCAAACCCCCTACGAGCAGTACTTC
>NA|TRBV9|few|TRBJ2-5
CASSTHQETQYF
TGTGCCAGCAGCACCCACCAAGAGACCCAGTACTTC
>TRBD2|TRBV13|NA|TRBJ2-1
CASSLPGLADNEQFF
TGTGCCAGCAGCCTACCGGGACTAGCGGACAATGAGCAGTTCTTC
>NA|TRBV6-6|few|TRBJ1-6
CASSNLQESPLHF
TGTGCCAGCAGTAACTTACAGGAATCACCCCTCCACTTT
>NA|TRBV7-3|NA|TRBJ2-1
CASSPAGSSYNEQFF
TGTGCCAGCAGCCCGGCAGGGAGCTCCTACAATGAGCAGTTCTTC
>NA|TRBV2|NA|TRBJ2-1
CASSEAGYEQFF
TGTGCCAGCAGTGAGGCTGGGTATGAGCAGTTCTTC
>NA|TRBV12-3/TRBV12-4|NA|TRBJ2-1
CASFGNNEQFF
TGTGCCAGCTTCGGAAACAATGAGCAGTTCTTC
>NA|TRBV14|NA|TRBJ2-7
CASSQVGAGAYEQYF
TGTGCCAGCAGCCAAGTAGGGGCAGGGGCCTACGAGCAGTACTTC
>NA|TRBV5-6|NA|TRBJ1-1
CASSLRSPEAFF
TGTGCCAGCAGCTTGCGGTCCCCTGAAGCTTTCTTT
>TRBD2|TRBV19|NA|TRBJ2-4
CASSIGGRLAKNIQYF
TGTGCCAGTAGTATAGGCGGGAGACTAGCCAAAAACATTCAGTACTTC
>NA|TRBV6-5|NA|TRBJ1-6
CASSRGDGNSPLHF
TGTGCCAGCAGCCGCGGGGATGGTAATTCACCCCTCCACTTT